This T cell receptor (beta chain) was retrieved from a study of cytomegalovirus exposure and HLA in healthy donors (TCRdb year 2017). Describing the broader study: An earlier analysis of some 620 of the donors reported 250 to 300 Gb of sequence data and 95 million to 130 million unique TCR beta sequences obtained from about 180 million T cells. Typing coverage varied by locus: roughly 629-630 donors for A, B, C, DRB1 and DQB1; 500 to 550 for DQA1; about 570 for DPA1; approximately 470 for DPB1. Every repertoire in the discovery cohort had been generated on one and the same sequencing platform. Of the approximately 400 genotyped donors, over 80% were placed in the genetic ancestry cluster associated with self-reported Caucasian donors. Donor age, sex, ethnicity and CMV serostatus were compiled alongside the repertoire data. In a later genetic analysis, genome-wide SNP genotypes for about three fifths of the roughly 670 donors were used, and that subset was treated as a discovery cohort. HLA typing covered class I and class II loci at four-digit resolution. Among about 400 genotyped donors of the cohort, an average of roughly 230,000 unique TCR beta nucleotide sequences was sequenced per donor, of which 15% to 20% were non-productive. Using immunosequencing, the study profiled T cell repertoires from roughly 650 subjects and related those repertoires to cytomegalovirus serostatus. Along with the roughly 670-subject first cohort, a separate validation cohort of roughly 110 different subjects was used. Five DR-DQ haplotypes were treated as single units for association and clustering because of strong linkage in the cohort. Rather than drawing on any new phenotypic data, the later analysis identified candidate immune exposures from TCR beta sequences and the way those sequences occurred across donors. To study patterns of TCR occurrence, a later analysis re-analyzed previously published TCR beta repertoires from 650 to 750 donors and added high-resolution HLA genotyping. The study was designed to test whether signatures of past pathogen exposure could be identified by cataloging public T cell receptors. An early release covering about 600 HLA-typed donors comprised 250 to 350 gigabases of sequencing data and roughly 85 million unique TCR sequences. An earlier analysis of fewer than 750 of the donors used high-throughput TCR beta sequencing to judge whether each TCR beta V gene segment behaved as functional or pseudogenic. To predict cytomegalovirus infection status, the study combined high-throughput TCR immunosequencing, statistical association of individual TCRs with disease status, and machine learning.

The cohort comprised some 730 healthy bone marrow donors. Cohort members were all nominally healthy when sampled, although unrecorded immune exposures were likely present. The donor was CMV seronegative and belonged to the group of approximately 320 seronegative cohort members. A peripheral blood sample was collected from each donor, and TCR beta sequencing was performed on peripheral blood mononuclear cells. Genomic DNA extraction from the blood cell samples was performed with the Qiagen DNeasy Blood Extraction Kit. Library construction relied on the immunoSEQ multiplex PCR assay. For the multiplex PCR, a mixture combining 60 forward primers for TCR Vbeta segments and 13 reverse primers for TCR Jbeta segments was used. Amplification of the CDR3 region of rearranged TCR beta genes was performed with a multiplex PCR assay on genomic DNA. Amplified TCR beta libraries were sequenced as 87-base-pair reads on the Illumina HiSeq System. The original methods were these. Across the 670 or so repertoires, a later analysis counted about 81 million unique TCR beta chains, 9.5 million to 12 million of which were shared by at least two donors. Raw reads were error-corrected and collapsed into unique sequences by a nearest-neighbor algorithm in which closely related sequences were merged to remove PCR and sequencing errors. V, D and J gene segments were assigned by aligning CDR3 sequences to IMGT reference sequences. For a sequence to be retained, at least a six-nucleotide match to both a V gene segment and a J gene segment was required. A rearrangement counted as productive if the CDR3 had no stop codons and remained in frame with V and J, and every other rearrangement counted as non-productive. CDR3 was defined according to IMGT convention as the region running from the second conserved V-encoded cysteine to the conserved J-encoded phenylalanine. In an earlier analysis of roughly 580 of the donors, sequences lacking an unambiguous match to a single V gene segment were excluded. An earlier analysis of under 750 of the donors called V segments functional above 56.7% productive rearrangements and segregating when the between-donor standard deviation exceeded 5%. A statistical classification framework was built for diagnosing cytomegalovirus status from the catalog of TCR beta chain sequences. In a later analysis, V and J genes were assigned by comparing TCR nucleotide sequences against IMGT/GENE-DB human TR gene sequences. A later analysis assigned CDR3 sequences and most-parsimonious VDJ recombination scenarios with the TCRdist pipeline. In a later analysis, every TCR beta chain was defined by the combination of its CDR3 amino acid sequence and its V-gene family, and reads without a unique V-gene family were dropped. As a way to deal with suspected cross-contamination and a sequencing artifact, a later analysis dropped roughly 620 nucleotide sequences that were highly shared and had low generation probability. In a later analysis, a clonal expansion index for each public chain was calculated from normalized within-repertoire ranks of inferred template counts. In a later analysis, generation probabilities were computed using a VDJ recombination model fitted to out-of-frame rearrangements, and the results were checked against IGoR. In a later analysis, hypergeometric tests were used to score TCR-TCR, TCR-HLA and TCR-CMV co-occurrence, with a repertoire-size bias correction applied to TCR pairs. A later analysis estimated false discovery rates by permuting HLA or CMV assignments 20 times. In a later analysis, co-occurring TCRs were grouped using DBSCAN, and TCRdist sequence similarity was added for clustering within HLA-allele-positive subsets. For co-occurrence clustering, repertoires with fewer than 30,000 or more than 120,000 public chains were excluded, along with several repertoires with anomalous nucleotide sharing. TCRdb stores this immuneACCESS table with in-frame sequences only. Part of the clones is absent; in the studies checked, under half of the shortfall reflects unresolved V genes, and no reason is known for the rest. V, J and clone size were drawn from that table, and D and trimming were deduced from the DNA. In all, the sample holds around 110,000 clones, and roughly a tenth of those were seen once. 2.5% to 3.5% of the sample goes to the ten largest clones.

The paper as a whole reports these results and caveats: In a later analysis, TCR association rates were found to vary across HLA loci, with the most associated TCRs seen for DRB1 alleles and the fewest for HLA-C alleles. Most TCR sequences were seen in very few donors, while some public TCRs were found in many individuals. According to a later genetic analysis, donors in an Asian-associated ancestry cluster had fewer N-insertions in productive TCRs than the roughly 670-donor mean. A later analysis found that HLA-associated TCR beta chains were more clonally expanded and had lower generation probabilities than equally common non-associated chains. The sequencing pipeline was judged likely to have produced a cluster of highly shared sequence variants as a technical artifact. An association between a missense DCLRE1C variant and V-gene and J-gene trimming of TCR beta chains was found in a later genetic analysis and replicated in an independent cohort. A further reported finding was that TCR beta sequences accurately predicted the HLA-A and HLA-B alleles for most subjects in the first cohort. It was suggested by the authors that the approach could potentially be generalized to other disease states and immunological phenotypes. For the cohort, immune exposure information was limited to CMV serostatus. Because counts were too low, 15 or so rarely observed V segments, including chromosome 9 orphons, were excluded from the earlier analysis of several hundred of the donors. The study listed around 160 TCR beta chains as associated with cytomegalovirus. Some IMGT-functional V segments, including TRBV6-2 and TRBV6-3, could not be told apart with the 87-base-pair reads, so those segments were excluded. Cytomegalovirus status was reported to be diagnosed by the classifier with high specificity and sensitivity in both the original and validation cohorts. Correlated functional status among segregating V segments might be attributable to linkage disequilibrium, but an unknown experimental factor could not be ruled out. When HLA alleles, especially DR and DQ, strongly co-occurred, TCR associations were difficult to assign to individual alleles. In a later analysis, some 17,000 TCR beta sequences were associated with specific HLA alleles at a false discovery rate of 0.05. Sequencing depth was assumed to be roughly uniform across donors in the presence/absence analyses, though that assumption may not hold. In a later analysis, most CMV-associated TCR beta chains were found to appear HLA-restricted, with HLA associations seemingly driven largely by CMV exposure. Because HLA typing was unavailable for some donors at each locus, only the typed subset was used in association tests. An earlier analysis of approximately 590 of the donors showed that most TCR beta V segments appeared in productive rearrangements either about 87% or about 30% of the time, which broadly matched IMGT annotations. Only TCR beta chains were sequenced in this cohort, and the absence of alpha or paired-chain data limited detectable features. A later analysis reported that several top co-occurrence clusters appeared linked to parvovirus B19, influenza, CMV and Epstein-Barr virus. Three of the identified cytomegalovirus-associated TCR beta chains were confirmed in vitro to be specific for cytomegalovirus antigens.

Between the V and J ends, shortened by 5 bases and 0 bases respectively, the junction contains 18 bases. The CDR3 spans 17 residues, from the cysteine through the phenylalanine. Left in the record is the CDR3 DNA by itself, 51 bases read in frame from the first base. From a lookup of the germline V gene, CDR1 and CDR2 are SGHTA and FQGNSA. This clone was found a few times. It lacks a known antigen. Within one base of it there is no much larger clone, and no base qualities were kept. The chain couples TRBV7-2 to TRBJ2-3; possibly the D gene is TRBD2, per 5 matching bases. This sequence was found in a man aged 25 to 45 in good health and CMV-seronegative. The sequencing sample was made of PBMCs. The DNA is as follows: TGTGCCAGCAGCCGACCTAGCCGGCCCTCTAGCACAGATACGCAGTATTTT. Translated, this gives CASSRPSRPSSTDTQYF.